A single sample is the source of the 20 T cell receptor beta chains below, sequenced in a study of blood T cell repertoires in COVID-19. Some clones are missing from TCRdb's copy, which holds only in-frame ones; the method was immunoSEQ multiplex PCR. The profile shows 250,000 or so clones, around 90% of them singletons. The sample consisted of PBMCs or T cells enriched from blood (not recorded which). These receptors originate from a middle-aged woman who had been exposed to COVID-19.

CDR3 bases: TGTGCCAGCAGCCCCAGGGGTTATAGCAATCAGCCCCAGCATTTT. Its translation: CASSPRGYSNQPQHF. The chain carries TRBV6-2 or TRBV6-3 and TRBJ1-5, with TRBD1 as a possible D gene (6 bases). The CDR3 has 15 residues. Trimming pared 6 bases from V and 0 bases from J, leaving 12 bases between. The germline CDR1 and CDR2 sequences are MNHEY and SVGEGT.

CDR3 region: CASSLRDYEQYV. CDR3 DNA: TGTGCCAGCAGCCTCAGGGATTACGAGCAGTACGTC. The chain carries TRBV11-3 and TRBJ2-7, with D possibly TRBD1 on 5 matching bases. Trimming stripped 5 bases from V and 4 bases from J, with 9 bases between. The CDR3 is 12 residues long. Germline V gene data show CDR1 as SGHNT and CDR2 as YENEEA.

V usage is TRBV28 and J usage is TRBJ1-2; D may be TRBD1 (6 bases). The ends were cut back, 4 bases at V and 3 bases at J, with 15 bases in the middle. The CDR3 runs 15 residues. Germline V gene sequence: CDR1 MDHEN, CDR2 SYDVKM. The CDR3 is CASSSLQGPDYGYTF. The CDR3, as DNA: TGTGCCAGCAGTTCCTTACAGGGCCCGGACTATGGCTACACCTTC.

The V gene is TRBV6-5, the J gene TRBJ1-2; 7 bases fit TRBD1. The CDR3 has 12 amino acids. Germline values: CDR1 MNHEY, CDR2 SVGAGI. After removal of 10 bases from V and 4 bases from J, the junction contained 6 bases not matched to a gene. CDR3 amino acids: CATSQGSYGYTF. The CDR3 DNA is TGTGCCACTTCACAGGGGAGCTATGGCTACACCTTC.

The chain links TRBV7-8 to TRBJ1-1; no definite D call. Germline V gene sequence: CDR1 SGHVS, CDR2 FQNEAQ. Trimming shortened V by 6 bases and J by 5 bases, and 13 bases separated the two germline ends. This CDR3 has 13 residues. The CDR3 DNA sequence: TGTGCCAGCAGTTGGGCGGGAGGAACTGAAGCTTTCTTT. Translating it yields CASSWAGGTEAFF.

This clone came up a few times. This chain connects TRBV10-3 to TRBJ2-7; TRBD2 aligns across 8 bases. The CDR3 extends over 15 amino acids. Trimming at V came to 0 bases and at J to 7 bases, leaving 8 bases not matched to a gene. Germline values: CDR1 ENHRY, CDR2 SYGVKD. CDR3 in DNA: TGTGCCATCAGTGAGTCGAGCGGGGGCCTGGTAGAGCAGTACTTC. Translation: CAISESSGGLVEQYF.

This clone came up once. The rearrangement uses TRBV4-3 and TRBJ1-2, with a weak D call TRBD1 (6 bases). The CDR3 runs 16 residues. The V end lost 2 bases, the J end lost 2 bases, and 15 bases lay between the germline ends. Germline V CDR1 and CDR2: LGHNA, YSLEER. This chain's CDR3 is CASSQLAGTPNYGYTF. Here the CDR3 DNA reads TGCGCCAGCAGCCAACTAGCTGGGACACCGAACTATGGCTACACCTTC.

CDR3 DNA sequence: TGTGCCAGCAGCCCGACAGGGGCGGCTTACGAGCAGTACTTC. Translation gives CASSPTGAAYEQYF. The chain joins TRBV3-1 (or the pseudogene TRBV3-2) to TRBJ2-7, with TRBD1 matching 8 bases. CDR1 LGHDT and CDR2 YNNKEL come from the germline V gene (reference sequence). The CDR3 has 14 residues. J gave up 4 bases and V 4 bases, and 6 bases lay outside the gene matches.

The genes are TRBV6-2 or TRBV6-3 and TRBJ1-2, with 7 nucleotides matching TRBD1. J was trimmed by 6 bases and V by 2 bases; bases with no gene match: 6. This CDR3 contains 14 residues. Germline values: CDR1 MNHEY, CDR2 SVGEGT. CDR3 sequence reads: CASSYIDRVDGYTF. Here the CDR3 DNA reads TGTGCCAGCAGTTACATCGACAGGGTCGATGGCTACACCTTC.

V gene TRBV15 combines with J gene TRBJ2-5; 11 nucleotides match TRBD2. The germline V gene has CDR1 LNHNV and CDR2 YYDKDF (reference sequence). Trimming took 3 bases from V and 5 from J; bases not matched to a gene: 5. The CDR3 extends over 15 amino acids. CDR3 nucleotides: TGTGCCACCAGCAGCACTAGCGGGGGTGGTGAGACCCAGTACTTC. Its protein product is CATSSTSGGGETQYF.

In its sample, this clone was seen a few times. V and J are TRBV4-3 and TRBJ1-1; 7 bases agree with TRBD1. Trimming at V came to 0 bases and at J to 4 bases, leaving 5 bases not matched to a gene. The CDR3 is made up of 15 amino acids. Germline CDR1 LGHNA, CDR2 YSLEER. Here the CDR3 DNA reads TGCGCCAGCAGCCAAGAAGCGGCAGGGGGCACTGAAGCTTTCTTT. Its translation is CASSQEAAGGTEAFF.

About this clone itself: The sample holds other DNA sequences that translate to the same CDR3. V gene TRBV7-2 combines with J gene TRBJ2-1, with 8 bases lining up with TRBD1. Trimming took 5 bases from V and 6 from J; bases not matched to a gene: 3. This CDR3 has 13 amino acids. Germline V gene sequence: CDR1 SGHTA, CDR2 FQGNSA. The CDR3 protein is CASSRTGGNEQFF. The CDR3 DNA reads TGTGCCAGCAGCCGTACAGGGGGCAATGAGCAGTTCTTC.

The gene calls are TRBV7-2 and TRBJ2-1; 9 nucleotides line up with TRBD2. V was clipped by 1 base and J by 6 bases; unmatched bases: 7. Looked up from germline, CDR1 is SGHTA and CDR2 is FQGNSA. The CDR3 covers 16 residues. For the CDR3, the DNA is TGTGCCAGCAGCTTAGAAAGGCTAGCGGGGAGCAATGAGCAGTTCTTC. Protein: CASSLERLAGSNEQFF.

The genes are TRBV20-1 and TRBJ2-5; D remains unclear. Trimming left V 3 bases short and J 2 bases short, with 13 bases between. Looked up from germline, CDR1 is DFQATT and CDR2 is SNEGSKA (reference sequence). The CDR3 length is 14 residues. CDR3 coding DNA: TGCAGTGCTAGTAAGTGGGCAGAACAAGAGACCCAGTACTTC. This codes for CSASKWAEQETQYF.

For this clone: One end of the junction fails to match germline, which may point to a read error. The chain links TRBV5-1 to TRBJ2-5, with 9 bases fitting TRBD1. Germline loops: CDR1 SGHRS, CDR2 YFSETQ. CDR3 length: 14 amino acids. The CDR3 is CASSPGTGIETQYF. The DNA of the CDR3 is TGTGCCAGCAGCCCCGGGACAGGGATAGAGACCCAGTACTTC.

The chain couples TRBV27 to TRBJ2-5; tentative D call: TRBD2 (5 bases). The V end lost 9 bases, the J end lost 3 bases, and 11 bases lay between the germline ends. Germline lookup yields CDR1 MNHEY and CDR2 SMNVEV (reference sequence). The CDR3 covers 12 residues. The CDR3 is CARGLGKETQYF. As DNA, the CDR3 is TGTGCCAGGGGCCTCGGGAAAGAGACCCAGTACTTC.

This rearrangement joins TRBV9 to TRBJ2-3; D gene uncertain. This CDR3 has 13 amino acids. V dropped 0 bases and J dropped 6 bases, with 8 bases sitting between them. Germline values: CDR1 SGDLS, CDR2 YYNGEE. CDR3 coding DNA: TGTGCCAGCAGCGTAGGTATTTCTGATACGCAGTATTTT. It specifies CASSVGISDTQYF. The whole variable domain, filled in from reference TRBV9 and TRBJ2-3, reads DSGVTQTPKHLITATGQRVTLRCSPRSGDLSVYWYQQSLDQGLQFLIQYYNGEERAKGNILERFSAQQFPDLHSELNLSSLELGDSALYFCASSVGISDTQYFGPGTRLTVL.

The gene calls are TRBV24-1 and TRBJ2-1, with 9 nucleotides matching TRBD1. Germline V gene data show CDR1 as KGHDR and CDR2 as SFDVKD. The V and J ends lost 1 base and 9 bases, in that order; junction bases with no gene match: 6. The CDR3 length is 15 residues. The CDR3 nucleotides are TGTGCCACCAGTGATTTTAATGGGACAGGGATTGAGCAGTTCTTC. Residues: CATSDFNGTGIEQFF.

The gene calls are TRBV29-1 and TRBJ2-2; 12 bases are a match to TRBD2. The V and J ends lost 5 bases and 2 bases, in that order; junction bases with no gene match: 21. The CDR3 consists of 21 residues. Per germline, CDR1 SQVTM and CDR2 ANQGSEA. CDR3 DNA sequence: TGCAGCGTTCGGCGCTTTGGGACTTCGACTGGACTAGCGGGAAACACCGGGGAGCTGTTTTTT. Translated: CSVRRFGTSTGLAGNTGELFF.

The CDR3 DNA is TGTGCCAGCAGCGCCTGGGCCAATCAGCCCCAGCATTTT. It specifies CASSAWANQPQHF. The rearrangement joins TRBV6-2 or TRBV6-3 to TRBJ1-5; no clear D. Trimming pared 6 bases from V and 3 bases from J, leaving 9 bases between. The CDR3 is made up of 13 amino acids. CDR1 MNHEY and CDR2 SVGEGT come from the germline V gene.